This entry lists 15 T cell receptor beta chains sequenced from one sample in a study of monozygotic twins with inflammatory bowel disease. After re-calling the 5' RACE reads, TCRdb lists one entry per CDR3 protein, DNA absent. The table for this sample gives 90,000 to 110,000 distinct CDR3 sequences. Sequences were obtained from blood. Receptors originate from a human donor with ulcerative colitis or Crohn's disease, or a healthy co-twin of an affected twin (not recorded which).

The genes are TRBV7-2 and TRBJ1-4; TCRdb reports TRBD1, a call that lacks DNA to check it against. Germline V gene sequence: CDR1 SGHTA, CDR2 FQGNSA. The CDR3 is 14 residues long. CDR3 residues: CASSLLVGGEKLFF.

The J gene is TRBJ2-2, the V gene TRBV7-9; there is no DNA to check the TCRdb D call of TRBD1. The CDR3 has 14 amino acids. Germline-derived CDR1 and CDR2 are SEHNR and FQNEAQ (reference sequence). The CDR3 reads CASSLVLGIGELFF.

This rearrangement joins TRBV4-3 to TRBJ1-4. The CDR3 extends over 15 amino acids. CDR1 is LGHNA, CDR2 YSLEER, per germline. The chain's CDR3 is CASSQDRPSNEKLFF.

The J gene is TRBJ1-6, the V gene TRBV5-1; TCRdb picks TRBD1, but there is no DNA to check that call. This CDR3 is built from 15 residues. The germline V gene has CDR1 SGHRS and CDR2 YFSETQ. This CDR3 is CASSLVQGPVSPLHF.

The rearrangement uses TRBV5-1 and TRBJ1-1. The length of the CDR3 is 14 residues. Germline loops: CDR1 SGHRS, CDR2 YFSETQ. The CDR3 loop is CASSLDRMNTEAFF.

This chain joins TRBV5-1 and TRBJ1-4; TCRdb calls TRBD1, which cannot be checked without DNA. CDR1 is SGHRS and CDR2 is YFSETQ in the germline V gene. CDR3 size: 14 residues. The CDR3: CASSLTGLVEKLFF. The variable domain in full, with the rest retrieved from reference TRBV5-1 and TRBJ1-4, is KAGVTQTPRYLIKTRGQQVTLSCSPISGHRSVSWYQQTPGQGLQFLFEYFSETQRNKGNFPGRFSGRQFSNSRSEMNVSTLELGDSALYLCASSLTGLVEKLFFGSGTQLSVL.

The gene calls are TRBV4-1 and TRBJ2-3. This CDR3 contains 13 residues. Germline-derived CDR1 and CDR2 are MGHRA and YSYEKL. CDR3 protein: CASSQETEDTQYF.

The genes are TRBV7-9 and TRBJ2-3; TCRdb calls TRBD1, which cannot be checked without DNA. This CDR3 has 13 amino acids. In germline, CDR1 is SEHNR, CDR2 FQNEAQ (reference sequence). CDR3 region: CASSSGQGDTQYF. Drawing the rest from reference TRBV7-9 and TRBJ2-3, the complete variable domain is DTGVSQNPRHKITKRGQNVTFRCDPISEHNRLYWYRQTLGQGPEFLTYFQNEAQLEKSRLLSDRFSAERPKGSFSTLEIQRTEQGDSAMYLCASSSGQGDTQYFGPGTRLTVL.

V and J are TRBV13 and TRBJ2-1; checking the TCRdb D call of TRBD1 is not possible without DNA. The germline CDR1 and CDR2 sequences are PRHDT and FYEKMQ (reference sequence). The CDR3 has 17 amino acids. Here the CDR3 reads CASSLAFWGQIGGEQFF.

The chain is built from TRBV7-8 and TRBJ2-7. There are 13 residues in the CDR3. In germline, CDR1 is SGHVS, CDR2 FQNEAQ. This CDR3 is CASSLGVAQEQYF.

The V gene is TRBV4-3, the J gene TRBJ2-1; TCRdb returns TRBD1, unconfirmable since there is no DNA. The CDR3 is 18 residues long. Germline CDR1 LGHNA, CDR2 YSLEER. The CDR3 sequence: CASSQYSRGQGLNNEQFF.

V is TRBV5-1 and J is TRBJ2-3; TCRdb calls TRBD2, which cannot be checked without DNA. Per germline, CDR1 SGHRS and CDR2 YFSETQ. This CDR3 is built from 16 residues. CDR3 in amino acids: CASSWTSGRAVDTQYF.

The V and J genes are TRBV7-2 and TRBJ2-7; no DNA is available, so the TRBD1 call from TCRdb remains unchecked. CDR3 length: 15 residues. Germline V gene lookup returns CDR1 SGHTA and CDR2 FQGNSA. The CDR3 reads CASSLSGTGTYEQYF.

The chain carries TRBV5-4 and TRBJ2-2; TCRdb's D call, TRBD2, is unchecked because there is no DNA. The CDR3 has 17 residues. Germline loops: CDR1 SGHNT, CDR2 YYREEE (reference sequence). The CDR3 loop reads CASSRTSGRSGTGELFF.

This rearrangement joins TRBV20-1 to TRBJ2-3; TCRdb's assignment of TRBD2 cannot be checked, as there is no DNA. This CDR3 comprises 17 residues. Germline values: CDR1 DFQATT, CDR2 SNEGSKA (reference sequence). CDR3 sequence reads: CSARDVGRAQGKGTQYF.